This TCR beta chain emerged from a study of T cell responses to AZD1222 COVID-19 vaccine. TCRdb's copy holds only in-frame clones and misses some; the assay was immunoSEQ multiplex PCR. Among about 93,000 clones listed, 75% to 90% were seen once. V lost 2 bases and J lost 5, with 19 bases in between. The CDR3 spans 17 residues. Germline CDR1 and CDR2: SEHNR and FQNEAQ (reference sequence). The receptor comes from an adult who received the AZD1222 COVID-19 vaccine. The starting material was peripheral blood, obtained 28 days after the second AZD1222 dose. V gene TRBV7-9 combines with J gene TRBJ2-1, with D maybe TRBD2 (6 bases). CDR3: CASSLTLASDTNNEQFF. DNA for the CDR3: TGTGCCAGCAGCTTAACTTTGGCTAGCGATACGAACAATGAGCAGTTCTTC.